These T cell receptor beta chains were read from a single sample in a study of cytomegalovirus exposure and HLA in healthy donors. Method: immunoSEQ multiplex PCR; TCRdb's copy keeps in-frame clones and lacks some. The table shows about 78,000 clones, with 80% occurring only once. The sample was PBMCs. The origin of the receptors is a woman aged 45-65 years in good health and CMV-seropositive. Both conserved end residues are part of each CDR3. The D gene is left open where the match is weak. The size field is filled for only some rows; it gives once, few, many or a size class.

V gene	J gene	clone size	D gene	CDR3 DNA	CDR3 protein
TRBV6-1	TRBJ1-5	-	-	TGTGCCAGCAGTGAATCAGGTATTCGTCAGCCCCAGCATTTT	CASSESGIRQPQHF
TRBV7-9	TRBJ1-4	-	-	TGTTCCAGCAGCTCAGGGTATACTAATGAAAAACTGTTTTTT	CSSSSGYTNEKLFF
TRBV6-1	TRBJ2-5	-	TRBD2	TGTGCCAGCAGTGAGCGGACTAGCAAAGAGACCCAGTACTTC	CASSERTSKETQYF
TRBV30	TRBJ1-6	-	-	TGTGCCTGGAGTGTGAGCAGGAATTCACCCCTCCACTTT	CAWSVSRNSPLHF
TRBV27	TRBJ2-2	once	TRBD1	TGTGCCAGCAGTTTGGGGGACAGGGGGCCTCTCCCAACCGGGGAGCTGTTTTTT	CASSLGDRGPLPTGELFF
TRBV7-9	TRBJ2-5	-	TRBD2	TGTGCCAGCAGCGTTCTCATAGCGGGGGGACGACAAGAGACCCAGTACTTC	CASSVLIAGGRQETQYF
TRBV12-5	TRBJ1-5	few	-	TGTGCTAGTGGTTTGGTAGCTACGGGTCGGAATCAGCCCCAGCATTTT	CASGLVATGRNQPQHF
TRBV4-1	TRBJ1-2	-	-	TGCGCCAGCAGCCAAGACAGGTCTGGCGGCTACACCTTC	CASSQDRSGGYTF
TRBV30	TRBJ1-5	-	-	TGTGCCTGGAGCGGGGGGGGGCTCGGGCAGCCCCAGCATTTT	CAWSGGGLGQPQHF
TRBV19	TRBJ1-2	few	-	TGTGCCAGTAGTATAGACACAACAGGGTCACACTATGGCTACACCTTC	CASSIDTTGSHYGYTF
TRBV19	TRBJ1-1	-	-	TGTGCCAGTTACGACAGGAACACTGAAGCTTTCTTT	CASYDRNTEAFF
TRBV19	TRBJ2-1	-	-	TGTGCCAGTAGTCTGGGGGAGGCTACCTACAATGAGCAGTTCTTC	CASSLGEATYNEQFF
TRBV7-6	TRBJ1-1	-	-	TGTGCCAGCAGCCCGCGAGGCACTGAAGCTTTCTTT	CASSPRGTEAFF
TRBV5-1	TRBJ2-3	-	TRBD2	TGCGCCAGCAGCCAGAGGGGAGTAGCGGGGGGCTCTAGCACAGATACGCAGTATTTT	CASSQRGVAGGSSTDTQYF
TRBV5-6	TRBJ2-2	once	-	TGTGCCAGCAGCTTGGTTCGTCCAGGCCGGAACACCGGGGAGCTGTTTTTT	CASSLVRPGRNTGELFF
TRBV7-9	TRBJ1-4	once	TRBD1	TGTGCCAGCAGCTTAGGACAGGGATATGAAAAACTGTTTTTT	CASSLGQGYEKLFF
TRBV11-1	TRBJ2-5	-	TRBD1	TGTGCCAGCAGCTTAGTGACAGGGGGAGAGACCCAGTACTTC	CASSLVTGGETQYF
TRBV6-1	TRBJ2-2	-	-	TGTGCCAGCAGTCAAAACACCGGGGAGCTGTTTTTT	CASSQNTGELFF
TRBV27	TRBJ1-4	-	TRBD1	TGTGCCAGCAGGCAGGGGGCTGAAAAACTGTTTTTT	CASRQGAEKLFF
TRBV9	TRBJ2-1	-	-	TGTGCCAGCAGCGCGACGGACAGTAGCTACAATGAGCAGTTCTTC	CASSATDSSYNEQFF
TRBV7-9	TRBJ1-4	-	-	TGTTCCAGCAGCCCAAGGGCAGGGTTAGGTGAAAAACTGTTTTTT	CSSSPRAGLGEKLFF
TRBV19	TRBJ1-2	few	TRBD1	TGTGCCAGTAGTATTGGGACAGGGGGCGTCTATGGCTACACCTTC	CASSIGTGGVYGYTF
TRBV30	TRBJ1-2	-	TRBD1	TGTGCCGGGCGACAGGGGTGGGGCTACACCTTC	CAGRQGWGYTF
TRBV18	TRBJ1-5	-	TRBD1	TGTGCCAGCTCAAGACAGGGTGGTGAGCCCCAGCATTTT	CASSRQGGEPQHF
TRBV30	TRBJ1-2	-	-	TGTGCCTGGAGTCCCGTCCGGGGAGGTGGCTACACCTTC	CAWSPVRGGGYTF
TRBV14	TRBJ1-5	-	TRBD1	TGTGCCAGCATCAAACAGGGGATTAGCAATCAGCCCCAGCATTTT	CASIKQGISNQPQHF
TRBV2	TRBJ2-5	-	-	TGTGCCAGCCAAAGGGGTAGCGGAGAGACCCAGTACTTC	CASQRGSGETQYF
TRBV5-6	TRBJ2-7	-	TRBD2	TGTGCCAGCAGCAGACTAGCGGGGGCCTCCGAGCAGTACTTC	CASSRLAGASEQYF
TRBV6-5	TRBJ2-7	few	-	TGTGCCAGCAGGGTAGAGTTCCCCGACTCCGAGCAGTACTTC	CASRVEFPDSEQYF
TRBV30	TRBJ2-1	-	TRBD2	TGTGCCTGGAGTCGGACTAGGGGTAATGAGCAGTTCTTC	CAWSRTRGNEQFF
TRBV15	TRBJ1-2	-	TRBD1	TGTGCCACCAGCAGAGGGGACAGGGCCGCTGGCTACACCTTC	CATSRGDRAAGYTF
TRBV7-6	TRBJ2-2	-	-	TGTGCCAGCAGCCCGAACGGCAGGGGCGACACCGGGGAGCTGTTTTTT	CASSPNGRGDTGELFF
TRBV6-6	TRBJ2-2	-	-	TGTGCCTCCTCGGGGGGCGCGGGCACCGGGGAGCTGTTTTTT	CASSGGAGTGELFF
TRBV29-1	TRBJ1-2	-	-	TGCAGCGACCAGATGGGGCGCGGCTACACCTTC	CSDQMGRGYTF
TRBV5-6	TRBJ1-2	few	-	TGTGCCAGCAGCTTTTCCGTTGGCTACACCTTC	CASSFSVGYTF
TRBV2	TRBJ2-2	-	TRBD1	TGTGCCAGCAGTGTAAGACAGGGGGCAACCGGGGAGCTGTTTTTT	CASSVRQGATGELFF
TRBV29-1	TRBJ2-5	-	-	TGCAGCGTTGAGCCGACAGGCTCCCAAGAGACCCAGTACTTC	CSVEPTGSQETQYF
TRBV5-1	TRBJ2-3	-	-	TGCGCCAGCAGCGCTTCTAGAGTCACAGATACGCAGTATTTT	CASSASRVTDTQYF
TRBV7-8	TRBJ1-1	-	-	TGTGCCAGCAGCTTGGGTGCGAGGGGGTACACTGAAGCTTTCTTT	CASSLGARGYTEAFF
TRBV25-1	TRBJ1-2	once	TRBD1	TGTGCCAGCAGTGTTTCAGGGGGCTCTGGCTACACCTTC	CASSVSGGSGYTF
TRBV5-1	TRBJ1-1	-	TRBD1	TGCGCCAGCAGCCTACGGACAGGGTTTAACACTGAAGCTTTCTTT	CASSLRTGFNTEAFF
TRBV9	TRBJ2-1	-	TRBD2	TGTGCCAGCAGCGTAGGGATGCTGCGGGAGTGGTCGTACAATGAGCAGTTCTTC	CASSVGMLREWSYNEQFF
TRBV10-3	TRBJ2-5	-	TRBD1	TGTGCCATCAGGGGTGGGACAGGGTTGGAGACCCAGTACTTC	CAIRGGTGLETQYF
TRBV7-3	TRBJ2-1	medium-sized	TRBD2	TGTGCCAGCAGCTTACGTCCTAGCGGGGGCGTAGGTAATGAGCAGTTCTTC	CASSLRPSGGVGNEQFF
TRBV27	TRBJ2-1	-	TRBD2	TGTGCCAGCAGCCCGGGACTAGCGGTTTACAATGAGCAGTTCTTC	CASSPGLAVYNEQFF
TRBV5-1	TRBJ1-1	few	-	TGCGCCAGCAGGAGGGGAGCGGGGAACACTGAAGCTTTCTTT	CASRRGAGNTEAFF
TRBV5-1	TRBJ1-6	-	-	TGCGCCAGCAGCTTGTTGGACCCCTCCCGGAGGACGGGGAATTCACCCCTCCACTTT	CASSLLDPSRRTGNSPLHF
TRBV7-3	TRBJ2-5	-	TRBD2	TGTGCCAGCAGCTTCGGACTAGCGGGGGGCCGAGAGACCCAGTACTTC	CASSFGLAGGRETQYF
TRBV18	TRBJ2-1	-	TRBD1	TGTGCCAGCTCACTACAGGGGGTAGGCAATGAGCAGTTCTTC	CASSLQGVGNEQFF
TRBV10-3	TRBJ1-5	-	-	TGTGCCATCAGTGAGTCGGGAGGAGATCAGCCCCAGCATTTT	CAISESGGDQPQHF
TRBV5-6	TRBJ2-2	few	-	TGTGCCAGCAGCTCGGGACTCTTTGGTCCCGGGGAGCTGTTTTTT	CASSSGLFGPGELFF
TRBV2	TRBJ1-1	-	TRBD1	TGTGCCAGCAATAGACCCGGACAGGGTGGGGCTTTCTTT	CASNRPGQGGAFF
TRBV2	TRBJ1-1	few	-	TGTGCCAGCAGAGGGCCTCGGGGGGACACTGAAGCTTTCTTT	CASRGPRGDTEAFF
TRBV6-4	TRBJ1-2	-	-	TGTGCCAGCAGTGACACAGGGAGAAGCTATGGCTACACCTTC	CASSDTGRSYGYTF
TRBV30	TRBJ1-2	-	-	TGTGCCTGGACGGGTAGCAGGGTGAGGCATGGCTACACCTTC	CAWTGSRVRHGYTF
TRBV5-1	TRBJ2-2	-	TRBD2	TGCGCCAGCAGCCCTCAGGTGAGGGGACTAAACACCGGGGAGCTGTTTTTT	CASSPQVRGLNTGELFF
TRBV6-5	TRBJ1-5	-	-	TGTGCCAGCAGCCCGGGACTGCTTAGCAATCAGCCCCAGCATTTT	CASSPGLLSNQPQHF
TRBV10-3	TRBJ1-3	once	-	TGTGCCATCAGTGACCCCGGGGGGACTGTTGGCGACACCATATATTTT	CAISDPGGTVGDTIYF
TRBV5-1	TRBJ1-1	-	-	TGCGCCAGCAGCTTTCATACAATGAACACTGAAGCTTTCTTT	CASSFHTMNTEAFF
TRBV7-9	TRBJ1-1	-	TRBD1	TGTGCCAGCAGCCCGGGACAGGGGAACACTGAAGCTTTCTTT	CASSPGQGNTEAFF